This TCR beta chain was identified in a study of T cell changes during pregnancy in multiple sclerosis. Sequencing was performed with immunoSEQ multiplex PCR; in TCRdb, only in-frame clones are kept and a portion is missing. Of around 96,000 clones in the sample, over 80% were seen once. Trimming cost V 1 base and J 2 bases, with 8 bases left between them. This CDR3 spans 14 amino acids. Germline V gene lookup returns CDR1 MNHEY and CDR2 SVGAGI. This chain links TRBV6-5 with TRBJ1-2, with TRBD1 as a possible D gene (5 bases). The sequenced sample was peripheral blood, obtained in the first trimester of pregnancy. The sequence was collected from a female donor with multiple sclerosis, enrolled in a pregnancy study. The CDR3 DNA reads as TGTGCCAGCAGTTACTATGGGGCCAACTATGGCTACACCTTC. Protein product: CASSYYGANYGYTF.